The T cell receptor (beta chain) described here comes from a study of cytomegalovirus exposure and HLA in healthy donors. Study observations and caveats: High sensitivity and specificity were reportedly achieved when the classifier diagnosed cytomegalovirus status.

The repertoire was sequenced with immunoSEQ multiplex PCR; TCRdb's copy has only in-frame clones and lacks some. The sample consists of about 50,000 clones, roughly nine tenths of them appearing once. Trimming removed 2 bases at V and 0 bases at J, with 10 bases between. The CDR3 sequence is 16 residues long. Germline V gene lookup returns CDR1 LNHDA and CDR2 SQIVND (reference sequence). Concerning this clone: Its target is not known.

The source material was PBMCs. The chain employs TRBV19 and TRBJ2-2; D gene ambiguous. The TCR originated in a man between 18 and 35 years old in good health and CMV-seronegative. The CDR3 DNA follows: TGTGCCAGTAGTATAATACAGTTCGCGAACACCGGGGAGCTGTTTTTT. Amino acids: CASSIIQFANTGELFF.